There are many counts of the clone carrying this TCR beta chain. Its target is unknown. The read finishes 3 residues shy of the CDR3 end, and the germline J gene is used to complete it. This record belongs to a study of T cell clonality in common variable immunodeficiency. Trimming removed 5 bases from V and 8 bases from J, with 15 bases in between. CDR1 is SQVTM and CDR2 is ANQGSEA in the germline V gene. The CDR3 has 13 amino acids. Sequencing used immunoSEQ multiplex PCR; TCRdb keeps in-frame clones, though not all of them. This record lists roughly 70,000 clones, none seen once only, and the top ten clones contain around 1.7%. Broader study findings: CVID subjects showed higher TCRbeta clonality than healthy controls. Compared with controls, CVID subjects had fewer shared TCRbeta clones. Patient heterogeneity in the CVID cohort limited correlations between repertoire features and clinical complications.

Blood samples were heparinized, about 4.5 to 8 ml per donor. The receptor comes from a person between 18 and 75 years old in good health. The chain uses TRBV29-1 and TRBJ1-4, with D unresolved. The sequenced sample consisted of peripheral blood mononuclear cells. CDR3 DNA (partial): TGCAGCGTTTTCCGAGGGCTTGGAGAAAAA. Its protein is CSVFRGLGEK. Given in full, the CDR3 is CSVFRGLGEKLFF.